A single sample gave rise to the 5 T cell receptor beta chains below, sequenced in a study of beta chain features in type 1 diabetes. Study-wide results and caveats: Moderate yet significant TCRB CDR3 shortening was seen in Type 1 diabetes patients in all four CD4+ subsets.

All of the isolated RNA was reverse transcribed, so expressed TCRB transcripts were sequenced. Sequencing was performed with immunoSEQ multiplex PCR; in TCRdb, only in-frame clones are kept and a portion is missing. The profile shows approximately 600,000 clones, around 12% of them singletons. No cognate antigen is known for these TCRs. The sample consisted of naive CD4+ T cells from blood. The source of these receptors is a man younger than 40 with type 1 diabetes.

V gene TRBV10-3 combines with J gene TRBJ2-5, with TRBD1 as a possible D gene (6 bases). The CDR3 has 14 residues. Germline assignment: CDR1 ENHRY and CDR2 SYGVKD. The V end was cut by 4 bases, the J end by 5 bases, with 14 bases between. CDR3 amino acids: CAISGPTQGETQYF. For the CDR3, the DNA is TGTGCCATCAGTGGGCCCACCCAGGGGGAGACCCAGTACTTC.

The rearrangement uses TRBV5-4 and TRBJ1-3; D gene unclear. Trimming stripped 5 bases from V and 2 bases from J, with 17 bases between. Per germline, CDR1 SGHNT and CDR2 YYREEE (reference sequence). This CDR3 region has 16 residues. The CDR3 sequence: CASSKWTVTPGNTIYF. CDR3 DNA sequence: TGTGCCAGCAGTAAGTGGACGGTTACACCTGGAAACACCATATATTTT.

The chain recombines TRBV19 with TRBJ2-5; D not certain. The CDR3 length is 13 residues. Per the germline V gene, CDR1 is LNHDA and CDR2 is SQIVND (reference sequence). Trimming shortened V by 3 bases and J by 5 bases, and 10 bases separated the two germline ends. The DNA of the CDR3 is TGTGCCAGTAGTATCTCTCTATCCGAGACCCAGTACTTC. Its protein product is CASSISLSETQYF.

The rearrangement uses TRBV28 and TRBJ2-5; 8 positions match TRBD2. Germline CDR1 and CDR2: MDHEN and SYDVKM. This CDR3 is built from 14 residues. V shed 6 bases and J 3 bases; nucleotides not matched to a gene: 6. CDR3 amino acids: CASRPGTRKETQYF. The CDR3 DNA sequence: TGTGCCAGCAGACCCGGGACTAGGAAAGAGACCCAGTACTTC.

This clone was detected a few times. The chain employs TRBV15 and TRBJ1-2, with D unresolved. Germline CDR1 reads LNHNV; CDR2 reads YYDKDF (reference sequence). This CDR3 has 14 amino acids. V lost 2 bases, J lost 1 base, and 8 bases lay in between. DNA for the CDR3: TGTGCCACCAGCAGACAGGCCCATAACTATGGCTACACCTTC. Translated, it gives CATSRQAHNYGYTF.